This T cell receptor (beta chain) emerged from a study of shared clonotypes between healthy human individuals. The length of the CDR3 is 13 residues. CDR1 ENHRY and CDR2 SYGVKD come from the germline V gene. The V end was cut by 8 bases, the J end by 6 bases, with 14 bases between. Some clones are missing from TCRdb's copy, which holds only in-frame ones; the method was immunoSEQ multiplex PCR. The sample includes 550,000 to 800,000 clones, 74% seen only once; the top ten take over 1.5%. The rearrangement links TRBV10-3 to TRBJ2-1; D is perhaps TRBD2 (5 bases). The sequence was collected from a woman under 40 in good health. The material sequenced was memory CD4+ T cells sorted from blood. The subset: CD45RA-negative fraction. CDR3: CAISLAGVNEQFF. The CDR3 region has the DNA TGTGCCATCTCCCTCGCGGGCGTCAATGAGCAGTTCTTC.